Listed below are T cell receptor beta chains from one sample, sequenced in a study of blood T cell repertoires in COVID-19. Sequencing was performed with immunoSEQ multiplex PCR; in TCRdb, only in-frame clones are kept and a portion is missing. The data contain around 300,000 clones, 80% to 90% of them singletons. Sample: PBMCs or T cells enriched from blood (not recorded which). These receptors originate from a man aged 25-45 years who had recovered from COVID-19. The CDR3 runs from the conserved cysteine through the conserved F or W. A D gene is named only where the DNA matches it firmly. Not every row has a clone size; where given, it reads once, few, many or a size class.

clone_size: few
j_call: TRBJ2-1
d_call: TRBD1
v_call: TRBV15
cdr3_nt: TGTGCCACCAGCAGAGAGGGGACAGGGGTCAATGAGCAGTTCTTC
cdr3_aa: CATSREGTGVNEQFF

clone_size: .
j_call: TRBJ1-1
d_call: .
v_call: TRBV10-3
cdr3_nt: TGTGCCAGCAATCACAGGGCGAACACTGAAGCTTTCTTT
cdr3_aa: CASNHRANTEAFF

clone_size: .
j_call: TRBJ2-2
d_call: .
v_call: TRBV27
cdr3_nt: TGTGCCAGCAGTCTAGGGGGGGTACGCGGGGAGCTGTTTTTT
cdr3_aa: CASSLGGVRGELFF

clone_size: few
j_call: TRBJ2-7
d_call: .
v_call: TRBV19
cdr3_nt: TGTGCCAGTAGTGCGGGTGAAGGGGGCTACGAGCAGTACTTC
cdr3_aa: CASSAGEGGYEQYF

clone_size: .
j_call: TRBJ1-5
d_call: TRBD1
v_call: TRBV7-9
cdr3_nt: TGTGCCAGCAGCCCCGACAGGGCCAATCAGCCCCAGCATTTT
cdr3_aa: CASSPDRANQPQHF

clone_size: .
j_call: TRBJ2-3
d_call: .
v_call: TRBV5-8
cdr3_nt: TGTGCCAGCAGCTTTGGGCCAAGCACAGATACGCAGTATTTT
cdr3_aa: CASSFGPSTDTQYF

clone_size: .
j_call: TRBJ2-5
d_call: .
v_call: TRBV9
cdr3_nt: TGTGCCAGCAGCGTAGATAGTCCGGAGACCCAGTACTTC
cdr3_aa: CASSVDSPETQYF

clone_size: .
j_call: TRBJ1-1
d_call: TRBD1
v_call: TRBV11-3
cdr3_nt: TGTGCCAGCAGCCCTCCGGACAGGGGGACCCTATACAACACTGAAGCTTTCTTT
cdr3_aa: CASSPPDRGTLYNTEAFF

clone_size: few
j_call: TRBJ1-2
d_call: .
v_call: TRBV5-1
cdr3_nt: TGCGCCAGCAGCTTGGAGGTAGGACTATTCTATGGCTACACCTTC
cdr3_aa: CASSLEVGLFYGYTF

clone_size: .
j_call: TRBJ1-2
d_call: TRBD1
v_call: TRBV18
cdr3_nt: TGTGCCAGCTCACCACCGAGGGGGCTGGACTATGGCTACACCTTC
cdr3_aa: CASSPPRGLDYGYTF

clone_size: .
j_call: TRBJ1-4
d_call: TRBD1
v_call: TRBV5-4
cdr3_nt: TGTGCCAGCAGCTTCCGCGGGACAGGGAATGAAAAACTGTTTTTT
cdr3_aa: CASSFRGTGNEKLFF

clone_size: .
j_call: TRBJ2-3
d_call: .
v_call: TRBV19
cdr3_nt: TGTGCCAGTAGAGGTCGGCATCGGGCAGATACGCAGTATTTT
cdr3_aa: CASRGRHRADTQYF

clone_size: .
j_call: TRBJ1-3
d_call: TRBD1
v_call: TRBV6-5
cdr3_nt: TGTGCCAGCAGACGACAGGGGAGGCAAAACACCATATATTTT
cdr3_aa: CASRRQGRQNTIYF

clone_size: .
j_call: TRBJ2-2
d_call: .
v_call: TRBV7-9
cdr3_nt: TGTGCCAGCAGCGCCAGACAGGCCCTCCCCACCGGGGAGCTGTTTTTT
cdr3_aa: CASSARQALPTGELFF

clone_size: .
j_call: TRBJ2-7
d_call: .
v_call: TRBV11-2
cdr3_nt: TGTGCCAGCAGCTTAGGTCTAGGCTACGAGCAGTACTTC
cdr3_aa: CASSLGLGYEQYF

clone_size: .
j_call: TRBJ1-2
d_call: TRBD1
v_call: TRBV15
cdr3_nt: TGTGCCACCAGCGTTGACAGGGCGGTGGATGGCTACACCTTC
cdr3_aa: CATSVDRAVDGYTF

clone_size: .
j_call: TRBJ2-1
d_call: TRBD1
v_call: TRBV7-9
cdr3_nt: TGTGCCAGCAGCCCAGGGACAGGGAACTACAATGAGCAGTTCTTC
cdr3_aa: CASSPGTGNYNEQFF

clone_size: .
j_call: TRBJ2-3
d_call: TRBD1
v_call: TRBV6-5
cdr3_nt: TGTGCCAGCAGTTCGACAGGGTGGGGCACAGATACGCAGTATTTT
cdr3_aa: CASSSTGWGTDTQYF

clone_size: .
j_call: TRBJ1-1
d_call: TRBD1
v_call: TRBV3-1/TRBV3-2
cdr3_nt: TGTGCCAGCAGGACTACAGGGGAAGGCGCTTTCTTT
cdr3_aa: CASRTTGEGAFF

clone_size: .
j_call: TRBJ1-6
d_call: TRBD1
v_call: TRBV19
cdr3_nt: TGTGCCAGTAGTATGAGGAGACAGGGAGAATATAATTCACCCCTCCACTTT
cdr3_aa: CASSMRRQGEYNSPLHF

clone_size: .
j_call: TRBJ2-3
d_call: TRBD1
v_call: TRBV5-1
cdr3_nt: TGCGCCAGCAGCTTAGGACAGGGGGCAGATACGCAGTATTTT
cdr3_aa: CASSLGQGADTQYF

clone_size: .
j_call: TRBJ1-2
d_call: TRBD1
v_call: TRBV6-5
cdr3_nt: TGTGCCACCGCCCTGAACAGGGGGTTGGGCTACACCTTC
cdr3_aa: CATALNRGLGYTF

clone_size: .
j_call: TRBJ1-2
d_call: .
v_call: TRBV2
cdr3_nt: TGTGCCAGCAGTGAAGGGGTGCGGGTCTCTACTGTCTGGTATGGCTACACCTTC
cdr3_aa: CASSEGVRVSTVWYGYTF

clone_size: .
j_call: TRBJ1-6
d_call: .
v_call: TRBV7-9
cdr3_nt: TGTGCCAGCAGCCAAGATGCCGGGGGAAATTCACCCCTCCACTTT
cdr3_aa: CASSQDAGGNSPLHF

clone_size: .
j_call: TRBJ1-1
d_call: TRBD1
v_call: TRBV5-1
cdr3_nt: TGCGCCAGCAGCTTGGATTTCGGGACAGGGGTCGAGAACACTGAAGCTTTCTTT
cdr3_aa: CASSLDFGTGVENTEAFF

clone_size: .
j_call: TRBJ2-5
d_call: TRBD2
v_call: TRBV15
cdr3_nt: TGTGCCACCAGCAGAGGCGGGGGGGAGTTAGAGACCCAGTACTTC
cdr3_aa: CATSRGGGELETQYF

clone_size: .
j_call: TRBJ1-1
d_call: .
v_call: TRBV6-5
cdr3_nt: TGTGCCAGCAGTCGTCCGGGGAACACTGAAGCTTTCTTT
cdr3_aa: CASSRPGNTEAFF

clone_size: .
j_call: TRBJ1-5
d_call: TRBD1
v_call: TRBV5-6
cdr3_nt: TGTGCCAGCAGCAGAACAGGGGTGGGCAATCAGCCCCAGCATTTT
cdr3_aa: CASSRTGVGNQPQHF

clone_size: .
j_call: TRBJ2-7
d_call: TRBD2
v_call: TRBV6-2/TRBV6-3
cdr3_nt: TGTGCCAGCAGTAATACAGCGGGGGCCTACGAGCAGTACTTC
cdr3_aa: CASSNTAGAYEQYF

clone_size: .
j_call: TRBJ2-4
d_call: TRBD1
v_call: TRBV6-1
cdr3_nt: TGTGCCAGCAGTGGGCCACAGGGGGGAGATGTAGCCAAAAACATTCAGTACTTC
cdr3_aa: CASSGPQGGDVAKNIQYF

clone_size: .
j_call: TRBJ1-6
d_call: TRBD1
v_call: TRBV7-3
cdr3_nt: TGTGCCAGCAGCTTATCAGGGGGTAATTCACCCCTCCACTTT
cdr3_aa: CASSLSGGNSPLHF

clone_size: .
j_call: TRBJ2-5
d_call: .
v_call: TRBV11-1
cdr3_nt: TGTGCCAGCAGGTCAACAGGGTTAGAGACCCAGTACTTC
cdr3_aa: CASRSTGLETQYF

clone_size: .
j_call: TRBJ2-1
d_call: .
v_call: TRBV12-3/TRBV12-4
cdr3_nt: TGTGCCAGCAGTTTTTCCAGTTACAATGAGCAGTTCTTC
cdr3_aa: CASSFSSYNEQFF

clone_size: once
j_call: TRBJ2-7
d_call: .
v_call: TRBV10-3
cdr3_nt: TGTGCCATCAGTGAGTCGAAGTACAGGACGACCTACGAGCAGTACTTC
cdr3_aa: CAISESKYRTTYEQYF

clone_size: .
j_call: TRBJ1-2
d_call: .
v_call: TRBV4-1
cdr3_nt: TGCGCCAGCAGCCAAGAGGGCAGATCTAACTATGGCTACACCTTC
cdr3_aa: CASSQEGRSNYGYTF

clone_size: .
j_call: TRBJ1-6
d_call: TRBD1
v_call: TRBV19
cdr3_nt: TGTGCCAGTAGTATTGGGACAGGGATCGATAATTCACCCCTCCACTTT
cdr3_aa: CASSIGTGIDNSPLHF

clone_size: .
j_call: TRBJ2-7
d_call: .
v_call: TRBV18
cdr3_nt: TGTGCCAGCTCACCGGAAACTCTAGCGTCTTCCATTCGGAGGGTCTACGACGAGCAGTACTTC
cdr3_aa: CASSPETLASSIRRVYDEQYF

clone_size: few
j_call: TRBJ2-2
d_call: TRBD2
v_call: TRBV6-2/TRBV6-3
cdr3_nt: TGTGCCAGCAGTCGCCTAGCGGGGGGTGACACCGGGGAGCTGTTTTTT
cdr3_aa: CASSRLAGGDTGELFF

clone_size: .
j_call: TRBJ2-1
d_call: .
v_call: TRBV25-1
cdr3_nt: TGTGCCAGCAGTGAATTAATCACCAGATGGCAGTTCTTC
cdr3_aa: CASSELITRWQFF

clone_size: .
j_call: TRBJ2-3
d_call: TRBD1
v_call: TRBV7-6
cdr3_nt: TGTGCCAGCAGCTTAGTACCGGGACAGATGACAGATACGCAGTATTTT
cdr3_aa: CASSLVPGQMTDTQYF

clone_size: few
j_call: TRBJ1-1
d_call: TRBD1
v_call: TRBV5-1
cdr3_nt: TGCGCCAGCAGCTTGGGAGGGGGCGAGATGAACACTGAAGCTTTCTTT
cdr3_aa: CASSLGGGEMNTEAFF

clone_size: .
j_call: TRBJ2-1
d_call: .
v_call: TRBV18
cdr3_nt: TGTGCCAGCTCACCATCGGGGGATAGCTACAATGAGCAGTTCTTC
cdr3_aa: CASSPSGDSYNEQFF

clone_size: .
j_call: TRBJ2-7
d_call: TRBD2
v_call: TRBV28
cdr3_nt: TGTGCCAGCAGTCTAGCGGGGGGGCCCTACGAGCAGTACTTC
cdr3_aa: CASSLAGGPYEQYF

clone_size: .
j_call: TRBJ2-7
d_call: .
v_call: TRBV7-9
cdr3_nt: TGTGCCAGCAGCCGTAGTCGACAGCTGTCCTACGAGCAGTACTTC
cdr3_aa: CASSRSRQLSYEQYF

clone_size: few
j_call: TRBJ1-2
d_call: TRBD1
v_call: TRBV6-4
cdr3_nt: TGTGCCAGCAGTCGCCAGGCAGGGGGCGCAGTCTATGGCTACACCTTC
cdr3_aa: CASSRQAGGAVYGYTF

clone_size: .
j_call: TRBJ1-1
d_call: .
v_call: TRBV9
cdr3_nt: TGTGCCAGCAGCCCTAACCGAGCAGGGACTGAAGCTTTCTTT
cdr3_aa: CASSPNRAGTEAFF

clone_size: .
j_call: TRBJ1-1
d_call: .
v_call: TRBV3-1/TRBV3-2
cdr3_nt: TGTGCCAGCAGCCAAGGGACCGGGCGCCAGGGGATCATGAACACTGAAGCTTTCTTT
cdr3_aa: CASSQGTGRQGIMNTEAFF

clone_size: .
j_call: TRBJ2-1
d_call: TRBD2
v_call: TRBV5-5
cdr3_nt: TGTGCCAGCAGCTTGGCCAGGGCGGGGGGGACCACCAATGAGCAGTTCTTC
cdr3_aa: CASSLARAGGTTNEQFF

clone_size: once
j_call: TRBJ1-2
d_call: .
v_call: TRBV3-1/TRBV3-2
cdr3_nt: TGTGCCACAAAACAGATTGGGTCCTATGGCTACACCTTC
cdr3_aa: CATKQIGSYGYTF

clone_size: .
j_call: TRBJ2-7
d_call: .
v_call: TRBV27
cdr3_nt: TGTGCCAGCAGTTCGACGACAGCCTACGAGCAGTACTTC
cdr3_aa: CASSSTTAYEQYF

clone_size: .
j_call: TRBJ1-4
d_call: .
v_call: TRBV11-3
cdr3_nt: TGTGCCAGCAGCTACCCTTTCCAGGCGTATAATGAAAAACTGTTTTTT
cdr3_aa: CASSYPFQAYNEKLFF

clone_size: few
j_call: TRBJ1-6
d_call: TRBD1
v_call: TRBV5-1
cdr3_nt: TGCGCCAGCAGCCCCCAGACAGGGGTGAATTCACCCCTCCACTTT
cdr3_aa: CASSPQTGVNSPLHF